A selection of T cell receptor beta chains follows, all from one sample in a study of blood T cell repertoires in COVID-19. TCRdb's table, derived via immunoSEQ multiplex PCR, lists solely in-frame clones and lacks some. Of about 160,000 clones in the sample, approximately 84% are singletons; the top ten hold 20% to 25%. Sequencing used peripheral blood. The receptors here all came from a woman of 80 years or more with acute or convalescent COVID-19. The CDR3 runs from the conserved cysteine through the conserved F or W. The D gene is left open where the match is weak. Size values are once, few and many counts, or a class for expanded clones, and some rows have none.

d_gene: TRBD2
abundance: NA
v_gene: TRBV15
j_gene: TRBJ2-1
CDR3nt: TGTGCCACCAGCAGAACTAGCGGGAGTTCTTCCTACAATGAGCAGTTCTTC
CDR3aa: CATSRTSGSSSYNEQFF

d_gene: NA
abundance: once
v_gene: TRBV5-1
j_gene: TRBJ2-1
CDR3nt: TGCGCCAGCAGCTTGAATGGTTTACTCAATGAGCAGTTCTTC
CDR3aa: CASSLNGLLNEQFF

d_gene: NA
abundance: NA
v_gene: TRBV7-9
j_gene: TRBJ2-1
CDR3nt: TGTGCCAGCAGCAATCGACGGGAGAGCCTTGAGCAGTTCTTC
CDR3aa: CASSNRRESLEQFF

d_gene: TRBD2
abundance: few
v_gene: TRBV29-1
j_gene: TRBJ2-1
CDR3nt: TGCAGCGTTGGTATGGGGACTAGCGGGAGAAATGAGCAGTTCTTC
CDR3aa: CSVGMGTSGRNEQFF

d_gene: TRBD1
abundance: NA
v_gene: TRBV18
j_gene: TRBJ1-2
CDR3nt: TGTGCCAGCTCACCGCCCGGGACAGGGTTAACGTATGGCTACACCTTC
CDR3aa: CASSPPGTGLTYGYTF

d_gene: TRBD1
abundance: NA
v_gene: TRBV10-3
j_gene: TRBJ1-2
CDR3nt: TGTGCCATCAGTGAGTCCTCCGGACAGGTCTATGGCTACACCTTC
CDR3aa: CAISESSGQVYGYTF

d_gene: TRBD2
abundance: NA
v_gene: TRBV7-9
j_gene: TRBJ2-1
CDR3nt: TGTGCCAGCAGGCGTACTAGCGGGAGCTACAATGAGCAGTTCTTC
CDR3aa: CASRRTSGSYNEQFF

d_gene: TRBD1
abundance: NA
v_gene: TRBV5-5
j_gene: TRBJ1-2
CDR3nt: TGTGCCAGCAGCTTATCGGGACAGTTGAACTATGGCTACACCTTC
CDR3aa: CASSLSGQLNYGYTF

d_gene: NA
abundance: NA
v_gene: TRBV6-5
j_gene: TRBJ1-5
CDR3nt: TGTGCCAGCAGGCGTCAGGGCGGCAATCAGCCCCAGCATTTT
CDR3aa: CASRRQGGNQPQHF

d_gene: NA
abundance: NA
v_gene: TRBV29-1
j_gene: TRBJ2-3
CDR3nt: TGCAGCGTTGATCCAGCGGAGCAGGCAGATACGCAGTATTTT
CDR3aa: CSVDPAEQADTQYF

d_gene: NA
abundance: NA
v_gene: TRBV28
j_gene: TRBJ1-4
CDR3nt: TGTGCCAGCAAGGCGGGGGGTGGGGAAAAACTGTTTTTT
CDR3aa: CASKAGGGEKLFF

d_gene: TRBD1
abundance: NA
v_gene: TRBV4-1
j_gene: TRBJ1-1
CDR3nt: TGCGCCAGCAGCCAAGATCACAGGGGGAACACTGAAGCTTTCTTT
CDR3aa: CASSQDHRGNTEAFF

d_gene: TRBD1
abundance: NA
v_gene: TRBV7-2
j_gene: TRBJ2-2
CDR3nt: TGTGCCAGCAGCCCGCGGACAGGGGGCGTCGGGGAGCTGTTTTTT
CDR3aa: CASSPRTGGVGELFF

d_gene: NA
abundance: NA
v_gene: TRBV11-2
j_gene: TRBJ1-1
CDR3nt: TGTGCCAGCAGCTTAGTGGTGTTCGGGAGCACTGAAGCTTTCTTT
CDR3aa: CASSLVVFGSTEAFF

d_gene: TRBD1
abundance: NA
v_gene: TRBV2
j_gene: TRBJ2-5
CDR3nt: TGTGCCAGCAGGGGGACAGGGGGGTGGGAGACCCAGTACTTC
CDR3aa: CASRGTGGWETQYF

d_gene: NA
abundance: NA
v_gene: TRBV4-1
j_gene: TRBJ1-1
CDR3nt: TGCGCCAGCAGCCTCCGGACTGGTCCGGTTGGAGCTTTCTTT
CDR3aa: CASSLRTGPVGAFF

d_gene: TRBD2
abundance: NA
v_gene: TRBV27
j_gene: TRBJ2-3
CDR3nt: TGTGCCAGCAGTTTATCGGCTAGCGGGACGTCAGATACGCAGTATTTT
CDR3aa: CASSLSASGTSDTQYF

d_gene: NA
abundance: NA
v_gene: TRBV7-9
j_gene: TRBJ1-4
CDR3nt: TGTGCCAGCAGCACAACAGGTGGCTCTAATGAAAAACTGTTTTTT
CDR3aa: CASSTTGGSNEKLFF

d_gene: TRBD1
abundance: NA
v_gene: TRBV27
j_gene: TRBJ1-1
CDR3nt: TGTGCCAGTGCGGACAGGGCCGCTGAAGCTTTCTTT
CDR3aa: CASADRAAEAFF

d_gene: NA
abundance: NA
v_gene: TRBV7-9
j_gene: TRBJ2-2
CDR3nt: TGTGCCAGCAGCTTAGCGGAGGGTATGAACACCGGGGAGCTGTTTTTT
CDR3aa: CASSLAEGMNTGELFF

d_gene: NA
abundance: NA
v_gene: TRBV18
j_gene: TRBJ1-1
CDR3nt: TGTGCCAGCTCACCGCGGGAGAACACTGAAGCTTTCTTT
CDR3aa: CASSPRENTEAFF

d_gene: TRBD1
abundance: NA
v_gene: TRBV11-3
j_gene: TRBJ2-1
CDR3nt: TGTGCCAGCAGCTCAGGACAGGGTAGGGGCAATGAGCAGTTCTTC
CDR3aa: CASSSGQGRGNEQFF

d_gene: TRBD1
abundance: NA
v_gene: TRBV5-1
j_gene: TRBJ2-5
CDR3nt: TGCGCCAGCAGCGACGACAGGGGGATTCAAGAGACCCAGTACTTC
CDR3aa: CASSDDRGIQETQYF

d_gene: TRBD1
abundance: NA
v_gene: TRBV5-1
j_gene: TRBJ2-6
CDR3nt: TGCGCCAGCAGCCCCGGGACAGGGGTCCCCAACGTCCTGACTTTC
CDR3aa: CASSPGTGVPNVLTF

d_gene: TRBD1
abundance: once
v_gene: TRBV29-1
j_gene: TRBJ1-2
CDR3nt: TGCAGCGTTGAAACGACAGGGGCGTGGGGCTACACCTTC
CDR3aa: CSVETTGAWGYTF

d_gene: TRBD1
abundance: once
v_gene: TRBV27
j_gene: TRBJ2-1
CDR3nt: TGTGCCAGCACCAAACCGACAGGGGGGAACAATGAGCAGTTCTTC
CDR3aa: CASTKPTGGNNEQFF

d_gene: NA
abundance: NA
v_gene: TRBV6-2/TRBV6-3
j_gene: TRBJ2-7
CDR3nt: TGTGCCAGCAGTTACTCGAGATCGTCTCCCCCCTACGAGCAGTACTTC
CDR3aa: CASSYSRSSPPYEQYF

d_gene: NA
abundance: few
v_gene: TRBV7-6
j_gene: TRBJ1-3
CDR3nt: TGTGCCAGCAGCCCCCAACTCTCTGGAAACACCATATATTTT
CDR3aa: CASSPQLSGNTIYF

d_gene: NA
abundance: NA
v_gene: TRBV7-9
j_gene: TRBJ1-1
CDR3nt: TGTGCCAGCAGCTCCCAAGGGGGGAACACTGAAGCTTTCTTT
CDR3aa: CASSSQGGNTEAFF

d_gene: TRBD1
abundance: NA
v_gene: TRBV4-3
j_gene: TRBJ1-2
CDR3nt: TGCGCCAGCAGCCAAGATCAGGGGGCTTGGTATGGCTACACCTTC
CDR3aa: CASSQDQGAWYGYTF

d_gene: TRBD1
abundance: NA
v_gene: TRBV2
j_gene: TRBJ1-5
CDR3nt: TGTGCAAGCATGATCTGGCAGGGGGGCCAGCCCCAGCATTTT
CDR3aa: CASMIWQGGQPQHF

d_gene: TRBD1
abundance: few
v_gene: TRBV7-2
j_gene: TRBJ1-6
CDR3nt: TGTGCCAGCAGCTTAAGGGGGCAGGACTCCCTGCCAAATTCACCCCTCCACTTT
CDR3aa: CASSLRGQDSLPNSPLHF

d_gene: NA
abundance: NA
v_gene: TRBV21-1
j_gene: TRBJ1-5
CDR3nt: TGTGCCAGCAGCAGATCGGGACAGCCTAGCAATCAGCCCCAGCATTTT
CDR3aa: CASSRSGQPSNQPQHF

d_gene: NA
abundance: NA
v_gene: TRBV25-1
j_gene: TRBJ1-2
CDR3nt: TGTGCCAGCAGTGAATCTGGCTCAGGGATCTATGGCTACACCTTC
CDR3aa: CASSESGSGIYGYTF

d_gene: TRBD2
abundance: NA
v_gene: TRBV6-5
j_gene: TRBJ2-7
CDR3nt: TGTGCCAGCAGTCGGACTAGAGGGGACTCCTACGAGCAGTACTTC
CDR3aa: CASSRTRGDSYEQYF

d_gene: TRBD1
abundance: NA
v_gene: TRBV11-2
j_gene: TRBJ2-1
CDR3nt: TGTGCCAGCAGCTTGTGGACAGGGGGGATCGATGAGCAGTTCTTC
CDR3aa: CASSLWTGGIDEQFF

d_gene: NA
abundance: NA
v_gene: TRBV4-1
j_gene: TRBJ2-2
CDR3nt: TGCGCCAGCAGCCACCGGAGGGACGACGAAACCGGGGAGCTGTTTTTT
CDR3aa: CASSHRRDDETGELFF

d_gene: NA
abundance: NA
v_gene: TRBV4-1
j_gene: TRBJ2-1
CDR3nt: TGCGCCAGCAGCCAGTCGACTAGACACAATGAGCAGTTCTTC
CDR3aa: CASSQSTRHNEQFF

d_gene: TRBD1
abundance: NA
v_gene: TRBV11-2
j_gene: TRBJ2-1
CDR3nt: TGTGCCAGCAGCTTAGACATAAGCAGGGGGATTCCTTCCTACAATGAGCAGTTCTTC
CDR3aa: CASSLDISRGIPSYNEQFF

d_gene: TRBD1
abundance: few
v_gene: TRBV11-3
j_gene: TRBJ2-1
CDR3nt: TGTGCCAGCAGCTCAGGACAGGGAGGTTACAATGAGCAGTTCTTC
CDR3aa: CASSSGQGGYNEQFF

d_gene: TRBD1
abundance: few
v_gene: TRBV5-1
j_gene: TRBJ2-7
CDR3nt: TGCGCCAGCAGCTTGGAGGGGGCAGTCTACGAGCAGTACTTC
CDR3aa: CASSLEGAVYEQYF

d_gene: NA
abundance: NA
v_gene: TRBV9
j_gene: TRBJ1-4
CDR3nt: TGTGCCAGCAGTCCTGTTAGAGGTTTGGGGCAGCCGGCTAATGAAAAACTGTTTTTT
CDR3aa: CASSPVRGLGQPANEKLFF

d_gene: TRBD1
abundance: NA
v_gene: TRBV18
j_gene: TRBJ1-2
CDR3nt: TGTGCCAGCTCAGGACAGGGGACTAACTATGGCTACACCTTC
CDR3aa: CASSGQGTNYGYTF

d_gene: TRBD1
abundance: once
v_gene: TRBV7-9
j_gene: TRBJ1-4
CDR3nt: TGTGCCAGCAGCTTAGTGAGGGGGCCGGGTAATGAAAAACTGTTTTTT
CDR3aa: CASSLVRGPGNEKLFF

d_gene: TRBD1
abundance: NA
v_gene: TRBV29-1
j_gene: TRBJ2-5
CDR3nt: TGCAGCGTTTCCTCCGGGACAGGACCTTCCCAAGAGACCCAGTACTTC
CDR3aa: CSVSSGTGPSQETQYF

d_gene: NA
abundance: NA
v_gene: TRBV10-3
j_gene: TRBJ2-5
CDR3nt: TGTGCCATCAGTGAGTTTAAAGAGACCCAGTACTTC
CDR3aa: CAISEFKETQYF

d_gene: NA
abundance: NA
v_gene: TRBV7-9
j_gene: TRBJ1-1
CDR3nt: TGTGCCAGCAGCTTAAGAGCCCAGGGGAACACTGAAGCTTTCTTT
CDR3aa: CASSLRAQGNTEAFF

d_gene: TRBD1
abundance: NA
v_gene: TRBV2
j_gene: TRBJ2-2
CDR3nt: TGTGCCAGCACACTACAGGGGACCGCGAACACCGGGGAGCTGTTTTTT
CDR3aa: CASTLQGTANTGELFF

d_gene: NA
abundance: NA
v_gene: TRBV7-2
j_gene: TRBJ2-3
CDR3nt: TGTGCCAGCACACCGGGACAATCTTGGGATACGCAGTATTTT
CDR3aa: CASTPGQSWDTQYF

d_gene: NA
abundance: NA
v_gene: TRBV18
j_gene: TRBJ1-1
CDR3nt: TGTGCCAGCTCCCTCGGAGCGAACACTGAAGCTTTCTTT
CDR3aa: CASSLGANTEAFF

d_gene: TRBD2
abundance: NA
v_gene: TRBV15
j_gene: TRBJ2-3
CDR3nt: TGTGCCACCAAGCTGGGAGGGAGCCCAGATACGCAGTATTTT
CDR3aa: CATKLGGSPDTQYF

d_gene: NA
abundance: few
v_gene: TRBV5-5
j_gene: TRBJ2-1
CDR3nt: TGTGCCAGCAGCCCAGGACACACCCTGGGGAATGAGCAGTTCTTC
CDR3aa: CASSPGHTLGNEQFF

d_gene: NA
abundance: NA
v_gene: TRBV6-5
j_gene: TRBJ1-2
CDR3nt: TGTGCCAGCAGTTACCGGGTCGGTAACTATGGCTACACCTTC
CDR3aa: CASSYRVGNYGYTF